The present entry profiles one T cell receptor beta chain with its context. Assignments of participants to cohorts depended upon their own reported clinical history. Two negative PCRs, clearance, or symptom resolution characterized the recovered Cohort 3 donors. This record comes from a study of blood T cell repertoires in COVID-19. TCRdb keeps only in-frame clones here, not all; method: immunoSEQ multiplex PCR. Of 250,000 to 300,000 clones listed, about 80% are singletons. V shed 2 bases and J shed 4 bases, with 12 bases lying between them. CDR1 is MNHEY, CDR2 SVGEGT, per germline. The CDR3 loop spans 15 amino acids.

The material sequenced was PBMCs or T cells enriched from blood (not recorded which). This clonotype was obtained from a man aged 50-59 years who had recovered from COVID-19. The gene calls are TRBV6-2 or TRBV6-3 and TRBJ1-5; D ambiguous. CDR3 protein: CASSYSGTFNQPQHF. The DNA of the CDR3 is TGTGCCAGCAGTTACAGTGGCACATTTAATCAGCCCCAGCATTTT.